In its sample, the clone carrying this T cell receptor (beta chain) was seen once. No antigen is known for it. A much larger clone differs from this one at a single base, so this may be a read error. The germline gives CDR1 SGHTA, CDR2 FQGTGA. The CDR3 spans 17 residues. The data stem from a study of shared clonotypes between healthy human individuals. Samples underwent the assay at deep level. Sequencing was performed with immunoSEQ multiplex PCR; in TCRdb, only in-frame clones are kept and a portion is missing. This sample carries about 500,000 clones, approximately 80% of them seen once, and the ten largest clones take 12%. Study results and caveats: Clonotype sharing among donors was expected to depend on sequencing depth.

The clonotype was recovered from a woman in her thirties or forties in good health. Some clones in this sample may be carry-over from other donors' samples. Sequencing used PBMCs. The J gene is TRBJ2-5, the V gene TRBV7-3; a weak D match, TRBD1 (6 bases). The CDR3: CASGLKGTPSRGETQYF. CDR3 DNA: TGTGCCAGCGGCTTAAAGGGGACACCTTCCAGAGGGGAGACCCAGTACTTC.